The subject of this entry is one TCR beta chain. Its specificity is not known. Other DNA sequences in this sample translate to the same CDR3. This sample is part of a study of shared clonotypes between healthy human individuals. General study points: The genetic and exposure-history diversity represented was limited by few donors.

V gave up 0 bases and J gave up 3 bases; unmatched junction bases: 2. CDR1 is SGHRS and CDR2 is YFSETQ in the germline V gene. The CDR3 covers 15 residues. Original data processing: ImmunoSEQ gave junction-only sequences without quality scores, so filtering differed. Sequencing used immunoSEQ multiplex PCR; TCRdb keeps in-frame clones, though not all of them. Clone size and V and J calls were adopted from that table, with D and trimming inferred from the DNA. The table records 1.4 million to 1.5 million clones, around 97% of them present only once. What was sequenced was naive CD4+ T cells sorted from blood. Indicated subset: CD45RA+ positively selected. The sequence was collected from a young man in good health. This chain connects TRBV5-1 to TRBJ2-1; 8 nucleotides align to TRBD2. The CDR3 spells CASSLVSGSYNEQFF. Written as DNA, the CDR3 is TGCGCCAGCAGCTTGGTCAGCGGGAGCTACAATGAGCAGTTCTTC.